The rows below give T cell receptor beta chains drawn from one sample of a study of technical replicates of blood from a handful of donors. Here immunoSEQ multiplex PCR was the method, and the copy in TCRdb shows in-frame clones only, minus some. The table includes about 67,000 clones, 95% to 98% detected once. Input material: T cells isolated from PBMCs. These receptors originate from a human donor in good health. Each CDR3 is given with its conserved first and last residue. A D gene is named only where the DNA matches it firmly. Size is omitted from some rows. Given values are once, few, many or a class for expanded clones.

d_gene	abundance	v_gene	j_gene	CDR3nt	CDR3aa
.	once	TRBV6-6	TRBJ1-5	TGTGCCAGCAGTTCAAGTCGCGATGGTCAGCCCCAGCATTTT	CASSSSRDGQPQHF
TRBD1	.	TRBV28	TRBJ1-5	TGTGCCAGCGGACCCAGGGGGTCCCAGCCCCAGCATTTT	CASGPRGSQPQHF
.	.	TRBV5-4	TRBJ1-2	TGTGCCAGCAGCTTGGAGGCAGGGTCAAACTATGGCTACACCTTC	CASSLEAGSNYGYTF
TRBD1	.	TRBV5-1	TRBJ2-1	TGCGCCAGCAGCTTGGTTCCGGGACAGGGCTACAATGAGCAGTTCTTC	CASSLVPGQGYNEQFF
TRBD1	.	TRBV4-1	TRBJ2-6	TGCGCCAGCAGCCAAGTAGGAACAGGGGCCCCAGGGGCCAACGTCCTGACTTTC	CASSQVGTGAPGANVLTF
.	.	TRBV9	TRBJ2-1	TGTGCCAGCAGCGCTACGACGGGGTACAATGAGCAGTTCTTC	CASSATTGYNEQFF
.	.	TRBV9	TRBJ1-2	TGTGCCAGCAGCGTCGGACTGATCTCTAACTATGGCTACACCTTC	CASSVGLISNYGYTF
TRBD1	.	TRBV28	TRBJ1-2	TGTGCCAGCTTTGGTCCTGGAGAAGCAGGGACAGGACTATATGGCTACACCTTC	CASFGPGEAGTGLYGYTF
TRBD1	.	TRBV13	TRBJ2-2	TGTGCCAGCAGCTACGGACAGGGGAACACCGGGGAGCTGTTTTTT	CASSYGQGNTGELFF
TRBD2	.	TRBV9	TRBJ2-1	TGTGCCAGCAGCCTGGGACTAGCGGGATACAATGAGCAGTTCTTC	CASSLGLAGYNEQFF
.	.	TRBV7-9	TRBJ1-5	TGTGCCAGCAGCACGGGGTCCGGGAACCAGCCCCAGCATTTT	CASSTGSGNQPQHF
TRBD1	.	TRBV6-5	TRBJ1-1	TGTGCCAGCAGTTACGAGTCCACAGGGGACACTGAAGCTTTCTTT	CASSYESTGDTEAFF
.	once	TRBV6-1	TRBJ2-7	TGTGCCATCATTCCAGGGCACTATAGCTCCTACGAGCAGTACTTC	CAIIPGHYSSYEQYF
.	.	TRBV6-1	TRBJ1-5	TGTGCCACCAAACAGGGTCTCAATCAGCCCCAGCATTTT	CATKQGLNQPQHF
TRBD1	.	TRBV18	TRBJ1-1	TGTGCCAGCTCACGCAGCAGGGGGCTTTCGTTATTCATGAACACTGAAGCTTTCTTT	CASSRSRGLSLFMNTEAFF
TRBD1	.	TRBV28	TRBJ1-5	TGTGCCAGCAGCCAAACCGGGACAGGGGTGACCCATCAGCCCCAGCATTTT	CASSQTGTGVTHQPQHF
TRBD2	.	TRBV29-1	TRBJ2-1	TGCAGCGTTGATCGGACTAGCGACGGCAATGAGCAGTTCTTC	CSVDRTSDGNEQFF
TRBD2	.	TRBV12-5	TRBJ2-7	TGTGCTAGTGGTTTGACTAGCGGGAGCTACGAGCAGTACTTC	CASGLTSGSYEQYF
.	.	TRBV18	TRBJ2-7	TGTGCCAGCTCCCAGGCCCAACCCTACGAGCAGTACTTC	CASSQAQPYEQYF
TRBD2	.	TRBV19	TRBJ2-5	TGTGCCAGTAGTAGCCAAACTAGCGGGGGCGAGACCCAGTACTTC	CASSSQTSGGETQYF
.	.	TRBV5-1	TRBJ2-7	TGCGCCAGCAGCTCGGCCTACGAGCAGTACTTC	CASSSAYEQYF
.	.	TRBV5-4	TRBJ2-5	TGTGCCAGCAGCTCCGCTGGCCCAGAGACCCAGTACTTC	CASSSAGPETQYF
TRBD2	.	TRBV9	TRBJ2-7	TGTGCCAGCAGCCTCTCGCCAGGGACTAGCTTAGTGCAGTACTTC	CASSLSPGTSLVQYF
.	.	TRBV27	TRBJ2-7	TGTGCCAGCAGTTTAAAGTCGCAGGGGGGATACGAGCAGTACTTC	CASSLKSQGGYEQYF
TRBD2	.	TRBV4-2	TRBJ2-5	TGTGCCAGCAGCCAAGTCCTAGCGGAAGAGACCCAGTACTTC	CASSQVLAEETQYF
TRBD1	.	TRBV4-1	TRBJ2-3	TGCGCCAGCAGCCAAGCCCGGACAGGGGGCACAGATACGCAGTATTTT	CASSQARTGGTDTQYF
.	once	TRBV20-1	TRBJ2-7	TGCAGTGCCCCGCGAGGGTACGAGCAGTACTTC	CSAPRGYEQYF
.	.	TRBV5-4	TRBJ2-7	TGTGCCAGCAGCCCCATGGGGCCCTCCTACGAGCAGTACTTC	CASSPMGPSYEQYF
.	.	TRBV10-3	TRBJ1-2	TGTGCCATCAGTGGTTCGGCAGGGGATGGCTACACCTTC	CAISGSAGDGYTF
.	.	TRBV11-2	TRBJ1-1	TGTGCCAGCAGCTTGAGCATGAACACTGAAGCTTTCTTT	CASSLSMNTEAFF
TRBD1	few	TRBV5-1	TRBJ2-5	TGCGCCAGCAGCCAGACAGGGGTGGATGAGACCCAGTACTTC	CASSQTGVDETQYF
.	.	TRBV6-1	TRBJ2-7	TGTGCCAGCAGTGAATTTCCCGGGACACGAGCCTACGAGCAGTACTTC	CASSEFPGTRAYEQYF
.	.	TRBV6-4	TRBJ2-1	TGTGCCAGTAGCACAGCGGCAGGAAGGAGTGAGCAGTTCTTC	CASSTAAGRSEQFF
.	.	TRBV4-1	TRBJ1-2	TGCGCCAGCAGCCAAGATGGGCTCTATGGCTACACCTTC	CASSQDGLYGYTF
.	once	TRBV12-5	TRBJ1-5	TGTGCTAGTGGTTTGCACCCCGGGGGAGATAGCAATCAGCCCCAGCATTTT	CASGLHPGGDSNQPQHF
TRBD1	.	TRBV27	TRBJ1-1	TGTGCCAGCAGATTTACAGGGGGCTCGGGCACTGAAGCTTTCTTT	CASRFTGGSGTEAFF
TRBD2	once	TRBV5-1	TRBJ2-1	TGCGCCAGCAGCTTGGTGCCTAGCGGGGGGCCCGATGAGCAGTTCTTC	CASSLVPSGGPDEQFF